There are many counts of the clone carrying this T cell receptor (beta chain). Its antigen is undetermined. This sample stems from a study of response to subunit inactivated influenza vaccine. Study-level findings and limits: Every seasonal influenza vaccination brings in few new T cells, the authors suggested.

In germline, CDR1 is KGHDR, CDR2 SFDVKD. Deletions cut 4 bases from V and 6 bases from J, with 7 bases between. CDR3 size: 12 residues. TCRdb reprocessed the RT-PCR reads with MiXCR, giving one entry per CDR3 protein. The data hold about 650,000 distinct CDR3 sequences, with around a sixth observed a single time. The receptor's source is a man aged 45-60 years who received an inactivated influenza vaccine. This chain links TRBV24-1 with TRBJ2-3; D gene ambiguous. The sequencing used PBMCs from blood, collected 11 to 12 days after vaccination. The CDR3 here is CATSDHHDTQYF. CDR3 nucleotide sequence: TGTGCCACCAGTGACCATCACGATACGCAGTATTTT.